This T cell receptor beta chain was recovered during a study of sequential checkpoint blockade in melanoma. At the level of the study: DNA from 91 pretreatment tumor samples underwent TCRβ immunosequencing.

Specified treatment: randomized to nivolumab then ipilimumab (arm A) or the reverse (arm B). Study-level points and caveats: About 30 times likelier clinical benefit followed increased tumor T-cell fraction and clonality.

Trimming pared 8 bases from V and 6 bases from J, leaving 11 bases between. Per germline, CDR1 MNHGY and CDR2 SAAAGT. The CDR3 totals 12 residues. Only in-frame clones appear in the TCRdb table, and some are missing; sequencing was by immunoSEQ multiplex PCR. The sample comprises under 7,500 clones, approximately 26% of which are singletons, and about 8% rests with the top ten. This clone came up a few times. The target antigen is unknown. The chain combines TRBV6-8 with TRBJ2-1, with a tentative D call TRBD2 (7 bases). Sample: tumor tissue (inferred from file names), taken from a patient given nivolumab and ipilimumab in sequence. The TCR comes from a human donor with melanoma. CDR3 residues: CASWGGLNEQFF. The DNA of the CDR3 is TGTGCCAGCTGGGGGGGGCTCAATGAGCAGTTCTTC.